This T cell receptor beta chain is drawn from a study of T cells in Graves' hyperthyroidism and ophthalmopathy. Study-wide results and caveats: Stable hyperthyroidism was separated from ophthalmopathy by a model based on 13 V-J features.

V shed 4 bases, J shed 2 bases, and the junction held 5 bases outside the gene matches. Germline assignment: CDR1 SQVTM and CDR2 ANQGSEA. This CDR3 spans 15 amino acids. TCR beta CDR3 sequences were amplified from RNA transcripts. A first-round RT-PCR of the TCR CDR3 used the HTBI primer set. MiXCR, applied by TCRdb to the multiplex PCR reads, yields one record per CDR3 protein. The sample comprises approximately 740,000 distinct CDR3 sequences, about 14% of which are singletons, and roughly 10% rests with the top ten. Hyperthyroidism was newly diagnosed in patients aged 18 to 65 (duration under 2 months). Points on this clonotype: Its antigen is as yet unknown.

The specimen sequenced was blood. The origin of this receptor is a woman aged 18-30 years with Graves' hyperthyroidism. The V and J genes are TRBV29-1 and TRBJ2-3, with 11 bases identical to TRBD2. In DNA form, the CDR3 reads TGCAGCGTTGCCGGGACTAGCGGAATCACAGATACGCAGTATTTT. Translation: CSVAGTSGITDTQYF.